This TCR beta chain was captured by sequencing in a study of CD8+CD57+ T cells in acquired aplastic anemia. Patients included in sequencing had previously demonstrated CD8+CD57+ cell expansion by flow cytometry. CDR1 is MNHNY, CDR2 SVGAGI, per germline (reference sequence). With 2 bases removed from V and 4 bases from J, the gap between germline ends came to 5 bases. The CDR3 runs 13 residues. The template for TCR beta VDJ and CDR3 sequence profiling was genomic DNA. TCRdb re-called the reads through MiXCR, storing one row per CDR3 protein. The sample includes fewer than 250,000 distinct CDR3 sequences, about half of them seen just once.

This sequence was found in a human donor with aplastic anemia. V gene TRBV6-6 combines with J gene TRBJ1-4; D gene ambiguous. Sequenced: sorted CD4+, CD8+, or CD8+CD57+ T cells (not recorded which) from PBMCs. For the CDR3, the DNA is TGTGCCAGCAGTTACACAGATAATGAAAAACTGTTTTTT. It yields the protein CASSYTDNEKLFF.